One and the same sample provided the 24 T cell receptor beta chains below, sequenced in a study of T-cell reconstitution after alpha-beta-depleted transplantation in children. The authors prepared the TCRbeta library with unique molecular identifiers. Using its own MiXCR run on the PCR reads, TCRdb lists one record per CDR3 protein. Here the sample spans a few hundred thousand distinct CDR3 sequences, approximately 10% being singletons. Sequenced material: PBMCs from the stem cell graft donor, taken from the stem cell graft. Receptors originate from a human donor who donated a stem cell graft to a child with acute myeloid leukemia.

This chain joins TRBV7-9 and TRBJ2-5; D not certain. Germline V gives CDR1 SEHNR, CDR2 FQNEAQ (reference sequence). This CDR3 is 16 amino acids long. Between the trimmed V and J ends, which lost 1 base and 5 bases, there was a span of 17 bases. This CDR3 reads CASSLVKSALVETQYF. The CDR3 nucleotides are TGTGCCAGCAGCTTAGTCAAGAGTGCCTTGGTGGAGACCCAGTACTTC.

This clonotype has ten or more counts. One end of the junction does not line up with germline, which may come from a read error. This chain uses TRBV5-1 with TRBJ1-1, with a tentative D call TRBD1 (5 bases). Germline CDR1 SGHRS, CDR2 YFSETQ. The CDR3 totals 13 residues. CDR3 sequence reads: CASSLGRATEAFF. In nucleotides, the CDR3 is TGTGCCAGCAGCTTAGGCAGGGCTACTGAAGCTTTCTTT.

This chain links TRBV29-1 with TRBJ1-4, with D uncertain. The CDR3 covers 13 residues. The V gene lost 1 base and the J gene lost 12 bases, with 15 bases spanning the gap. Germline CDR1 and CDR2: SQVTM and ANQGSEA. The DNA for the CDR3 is TGCAGCGTTGAAGTAGGGCGGGTTGGGCAACTGTTTTTT. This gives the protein CSVEVGRVGQLFF.

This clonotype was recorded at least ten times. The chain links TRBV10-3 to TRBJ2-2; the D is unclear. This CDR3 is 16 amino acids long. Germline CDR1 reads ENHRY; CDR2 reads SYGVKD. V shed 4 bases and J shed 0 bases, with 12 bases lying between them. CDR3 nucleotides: TGTGCCATCAGTGCGTCGACGAGCCCGAACACCGGGGAGCTGTTTTTT. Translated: CAISASTSPNTGELFF.

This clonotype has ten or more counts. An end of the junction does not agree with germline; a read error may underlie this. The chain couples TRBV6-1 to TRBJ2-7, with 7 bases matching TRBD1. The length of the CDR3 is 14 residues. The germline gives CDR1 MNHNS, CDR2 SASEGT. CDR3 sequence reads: CASSDRQGSSEQYF. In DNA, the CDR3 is TGTGCCAGCAGTGACAGACAGGGTTCCTCCGAGCAGTACTTC.

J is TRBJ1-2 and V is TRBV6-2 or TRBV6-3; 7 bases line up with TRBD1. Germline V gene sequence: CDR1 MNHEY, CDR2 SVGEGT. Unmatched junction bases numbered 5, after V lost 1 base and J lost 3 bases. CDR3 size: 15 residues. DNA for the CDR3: TGTGCCAGCAGTTACTACAGGGGAGTCGACTATGGCTACACCTTC. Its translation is CASSYYRGVDYGYTF.

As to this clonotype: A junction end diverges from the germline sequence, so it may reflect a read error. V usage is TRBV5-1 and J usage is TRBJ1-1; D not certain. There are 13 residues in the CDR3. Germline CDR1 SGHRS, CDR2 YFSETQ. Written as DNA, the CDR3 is TGCGCCAGCAGCTCGCAACCGAACACTGTAGCTTTCTTT. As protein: CASSSQPNTVAFF.

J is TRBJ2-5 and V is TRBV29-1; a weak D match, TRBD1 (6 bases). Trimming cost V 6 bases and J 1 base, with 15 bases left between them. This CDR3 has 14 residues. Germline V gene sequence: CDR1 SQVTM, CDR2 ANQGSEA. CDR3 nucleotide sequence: TGCAGCGTCGATCAGGACAGCCCCCAAGAGACCCAGTACTTC. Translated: CSVDQDSPQETQYF. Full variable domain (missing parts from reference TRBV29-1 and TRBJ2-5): SAVISQKPSRDICQRGTSLTIQCQVDSQVTMMFWYRQQPGQSLTLIATANQGSEATYESGFVIDKFPISRPNLTFSTLTVSNMSPEDSSIYLCSVDQDSPQETQYFGPGTRLLVL.

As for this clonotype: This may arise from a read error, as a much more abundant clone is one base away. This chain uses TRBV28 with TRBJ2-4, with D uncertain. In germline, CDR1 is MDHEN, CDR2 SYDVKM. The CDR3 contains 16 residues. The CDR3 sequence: CASSLETRAAKNSQYF. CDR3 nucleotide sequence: TGTGCCAGCAGTTTGGAGACTCGGGCAGCCAAAAACAGTCAGTACTTC.

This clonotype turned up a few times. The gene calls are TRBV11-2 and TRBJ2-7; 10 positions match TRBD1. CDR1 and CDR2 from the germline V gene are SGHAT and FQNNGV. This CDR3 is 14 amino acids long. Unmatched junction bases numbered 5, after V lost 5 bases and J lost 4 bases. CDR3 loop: CASSMGQGRYEQYV. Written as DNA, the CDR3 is TGTGCCAGCAGCATGGGACAGGGGAGGTACGAGCAGTACGTC.

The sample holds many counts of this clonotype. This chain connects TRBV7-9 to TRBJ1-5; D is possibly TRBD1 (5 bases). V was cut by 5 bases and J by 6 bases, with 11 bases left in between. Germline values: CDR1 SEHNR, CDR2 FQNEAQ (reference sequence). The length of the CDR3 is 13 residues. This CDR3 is CASSQQGGQPQHF. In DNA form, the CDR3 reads TGTGCCAGCAGCCAGCAGGGAGGTCAGCCCCAGCATTTT.

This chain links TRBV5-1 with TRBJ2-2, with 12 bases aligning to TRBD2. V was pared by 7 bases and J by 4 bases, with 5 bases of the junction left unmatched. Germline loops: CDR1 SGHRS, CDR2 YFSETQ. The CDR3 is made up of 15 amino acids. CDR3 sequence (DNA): TGCGCCAGCCAAGGACTAGCGGGGATCACCGGGGAGCTGTTTTTT. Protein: CASQGLAGITGELFF.

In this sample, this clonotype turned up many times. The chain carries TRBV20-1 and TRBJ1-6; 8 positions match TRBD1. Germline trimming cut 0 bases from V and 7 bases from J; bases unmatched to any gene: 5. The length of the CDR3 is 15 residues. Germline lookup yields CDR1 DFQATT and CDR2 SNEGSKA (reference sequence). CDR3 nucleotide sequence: TGCAGTGCTAGAGATTTGGACAGGGCGAATTCACCCCTCCACTTT. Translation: CSARDLDRANSPLHF.

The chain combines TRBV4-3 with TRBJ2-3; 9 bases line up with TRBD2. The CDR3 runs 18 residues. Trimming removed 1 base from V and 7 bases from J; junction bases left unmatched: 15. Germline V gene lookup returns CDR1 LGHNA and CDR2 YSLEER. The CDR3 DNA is TGCGCCAGCAGCCAAGCTCCCTGGGGGAGCGGGAGGATCAATACGCAGTATTTT. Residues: CASSQAPWGSGRINTQYF.

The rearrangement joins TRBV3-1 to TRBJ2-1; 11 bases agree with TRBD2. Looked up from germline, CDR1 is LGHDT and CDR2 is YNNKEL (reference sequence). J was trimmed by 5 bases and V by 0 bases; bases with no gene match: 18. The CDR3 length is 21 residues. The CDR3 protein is CASSQDVGRQTLAGENNEQFF. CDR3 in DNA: TGTGCCAGCAGCCAAGATGTGGGCCGGCAAACACTAGCGGGGGAAAACAATGAGCAGTTCTTC.

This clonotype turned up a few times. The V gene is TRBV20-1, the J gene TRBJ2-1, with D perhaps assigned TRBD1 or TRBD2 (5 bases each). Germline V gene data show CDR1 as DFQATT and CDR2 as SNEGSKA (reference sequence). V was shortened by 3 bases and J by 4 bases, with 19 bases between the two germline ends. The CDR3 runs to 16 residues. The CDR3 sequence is CSARSSGSRQYNEQFF. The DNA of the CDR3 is TGCAGTGCTAGGAGTTCAGGGAGTAGGCAGTACAATGAGCAGTTCTTC.

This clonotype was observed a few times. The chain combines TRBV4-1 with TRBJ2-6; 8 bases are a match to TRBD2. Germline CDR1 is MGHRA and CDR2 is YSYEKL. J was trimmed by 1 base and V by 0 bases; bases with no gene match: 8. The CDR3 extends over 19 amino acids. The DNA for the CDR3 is TGCGCCAGCAGCCAAGATCGGGGGGGAGGGCCGTCTGGGGCCAACGTCCTGACTTTC. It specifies CASSQDRGGGPSGANVLTF.

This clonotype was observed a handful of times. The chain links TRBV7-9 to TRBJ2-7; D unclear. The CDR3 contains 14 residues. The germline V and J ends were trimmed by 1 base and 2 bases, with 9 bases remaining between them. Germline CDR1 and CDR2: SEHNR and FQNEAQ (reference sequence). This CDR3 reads CASSLVSTPYEQYF. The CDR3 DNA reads TGTGCCAGCAGCTTAGTTTCAACGCCCTACGAGCAGTACTTC.

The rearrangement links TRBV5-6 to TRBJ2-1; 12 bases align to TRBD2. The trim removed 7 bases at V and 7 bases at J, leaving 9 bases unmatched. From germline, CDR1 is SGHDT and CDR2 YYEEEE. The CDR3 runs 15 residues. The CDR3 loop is CASLPTGTSGNEQFF. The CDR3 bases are TGTGCCAGCCTTCCGACTGGGACTAGCGGGAATGAGCAGTTCTTC.

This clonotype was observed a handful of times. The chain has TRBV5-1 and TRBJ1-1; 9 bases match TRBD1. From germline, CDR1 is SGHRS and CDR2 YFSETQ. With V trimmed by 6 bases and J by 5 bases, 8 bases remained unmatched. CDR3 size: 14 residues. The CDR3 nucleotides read TGCGCCAGCATGACCGGGACAGGGTTGACTGAAGCTTTCTTT. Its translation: CASMTGTGLTEAFF.

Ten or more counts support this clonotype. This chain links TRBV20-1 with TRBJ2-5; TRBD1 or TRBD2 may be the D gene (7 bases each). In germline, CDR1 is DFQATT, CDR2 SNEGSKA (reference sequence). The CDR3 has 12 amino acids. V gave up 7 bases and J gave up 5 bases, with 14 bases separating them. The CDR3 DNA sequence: TGCAGTGTCCCAGGGGGGGGCGAGACCCAGTACTTC. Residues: CSVPGGGETQYF.

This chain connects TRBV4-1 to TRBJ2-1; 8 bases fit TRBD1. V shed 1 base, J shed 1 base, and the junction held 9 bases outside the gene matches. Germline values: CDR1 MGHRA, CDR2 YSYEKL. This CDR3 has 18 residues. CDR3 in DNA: TGCGCCAGCAGCCAAGTAGTTGCCGGGACAGGTTCCTACAATGAGCAGTTCTTC. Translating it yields CASSQVVAGTGSYNEQFF.

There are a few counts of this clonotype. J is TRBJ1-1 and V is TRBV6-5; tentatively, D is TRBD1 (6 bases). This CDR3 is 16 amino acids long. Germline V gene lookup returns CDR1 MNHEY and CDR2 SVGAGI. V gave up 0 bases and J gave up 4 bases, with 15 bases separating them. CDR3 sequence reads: CASSYSSRGIGTEAFF. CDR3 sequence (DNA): TGTGCCAGCAGTTACTCGAGCAGGGGTATCGGCACTGAAGCTTTCTTT.

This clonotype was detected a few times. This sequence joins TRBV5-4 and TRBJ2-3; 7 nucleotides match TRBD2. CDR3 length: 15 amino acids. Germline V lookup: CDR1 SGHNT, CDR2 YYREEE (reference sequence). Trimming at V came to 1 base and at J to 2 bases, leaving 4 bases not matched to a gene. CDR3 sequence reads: CASSLFSGATDTQYF. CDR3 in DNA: TGTGCCAGCAGCTTGTTCAGCGGGGCCACAGATACGCAGTATTTT. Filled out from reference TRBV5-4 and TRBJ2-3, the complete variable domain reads ETGVTQSPTHLIKTRGQQVTLRCSSQSGHNTVSWYQQALGQGPQFIFQYYREEENGRGNFPPRFSGLQFPNYSSELNVNALELDDSALYLCASSLFSGATDTQYFGPGTRLTVL.